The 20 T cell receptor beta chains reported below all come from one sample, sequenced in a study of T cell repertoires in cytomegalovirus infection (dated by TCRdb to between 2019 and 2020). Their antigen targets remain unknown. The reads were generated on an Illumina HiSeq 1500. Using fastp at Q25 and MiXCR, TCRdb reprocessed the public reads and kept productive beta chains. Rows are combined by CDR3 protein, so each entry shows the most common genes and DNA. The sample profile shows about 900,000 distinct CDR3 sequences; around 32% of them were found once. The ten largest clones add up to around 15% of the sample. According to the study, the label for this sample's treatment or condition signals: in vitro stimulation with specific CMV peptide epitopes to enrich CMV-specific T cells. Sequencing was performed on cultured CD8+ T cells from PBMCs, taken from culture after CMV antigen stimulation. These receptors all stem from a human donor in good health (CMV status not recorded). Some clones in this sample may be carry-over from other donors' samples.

DNA of the CDR3: TGTGCCAGCAGCCAAGAGAGTGAACGGGGGTTAGAGACCCAGTACTTC. Translated: CASSQESERGLETQYF. The chain is built from TRBV3-1 and TRBJ2-5; a weak D match, TRBD2 (6 bases). The CDR3 loop spans 16 amino acids. In germline, CDR1 is LGHDT, CDR2 YNNKEL (reference sequence). V lost 0 bases, J lost 4 bases, and 15 bases lay in between.

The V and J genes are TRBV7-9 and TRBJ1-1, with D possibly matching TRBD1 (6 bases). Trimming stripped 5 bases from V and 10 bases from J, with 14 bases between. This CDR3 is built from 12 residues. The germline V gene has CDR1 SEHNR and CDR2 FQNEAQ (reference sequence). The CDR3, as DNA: TGTGCCAGCAGCGCAAACAGGGTGGCAGCTTTCTTT. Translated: CASSANRVAAFF.

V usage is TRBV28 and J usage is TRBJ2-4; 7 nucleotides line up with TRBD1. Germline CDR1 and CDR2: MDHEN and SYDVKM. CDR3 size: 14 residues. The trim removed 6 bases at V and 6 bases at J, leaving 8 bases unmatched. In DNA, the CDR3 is TGTGCCAGCAGCCCTTTAGGGGGCCGAAACATTCAGTACTTC. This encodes CASSPLGGRNIQYF.

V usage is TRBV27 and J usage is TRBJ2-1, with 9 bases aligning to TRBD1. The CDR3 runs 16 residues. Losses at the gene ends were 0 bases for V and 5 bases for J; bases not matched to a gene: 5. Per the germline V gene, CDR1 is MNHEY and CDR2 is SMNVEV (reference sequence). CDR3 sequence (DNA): TGTGCCAGCAGTTTATCCCTCGGGACAGGGAACAATGAGCAGTTCTTC. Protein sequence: CASSLSLGTGNNEQFF.

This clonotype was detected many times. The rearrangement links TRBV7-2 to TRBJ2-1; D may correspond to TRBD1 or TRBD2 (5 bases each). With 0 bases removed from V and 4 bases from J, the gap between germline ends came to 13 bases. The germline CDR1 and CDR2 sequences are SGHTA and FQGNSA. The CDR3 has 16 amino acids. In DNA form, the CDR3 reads TGTGCCAGCAGCTTAGCTTTCCAGGGCGGGTACAATGAGCAGTTCTTC. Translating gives CASSLAFQGGYNEQFF. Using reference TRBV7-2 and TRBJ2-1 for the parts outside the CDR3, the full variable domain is GAGVSQSPSNKVTEKGKDVELRCDPISGHTALYWYRQSLGQGLEFLIYFQGNSAPDKSGLPSDRFSAERTGGSVSTLTIQRTQQEDSAVYLCASSLAFQGGYNEQFFGPGTRLTVL.

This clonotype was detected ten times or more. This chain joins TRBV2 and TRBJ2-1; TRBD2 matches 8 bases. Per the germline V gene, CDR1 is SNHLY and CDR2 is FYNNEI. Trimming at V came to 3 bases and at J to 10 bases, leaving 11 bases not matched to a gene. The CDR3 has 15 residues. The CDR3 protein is CASSDPREGEREQFF. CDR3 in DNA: TGTGCCAGCAGTGACCCTCGGGAGGGAGAGAGGGAGCAGTTCTTC.

The CDR3 region is CASSLGGVWLGYTF. CDR3 coding DNA: TGTGCCAGCAGCTTAGGAGGGGTATGGTTGGGCTACACCTTC. The chain recombines TRBV7-6 with TRBJ1-2; weak D call: TRBD1 (5 bases). V shed 1 base and J shed 8 bases, with 14 bases lying between them. This CDR3 comprises 14 residues. Per the germline V gene, CDR1 is SGHVS and CDR2 is FNYEAQ. Full variable domain (remainder filled in from reference TRBV7-6 and TRBJ1-2): GAGVSQSPRYKVTKRGQDVALRCDPISGHVSLYWYRQALGQGPEFLTYFNYEAQQDKSGLPNDRFSAERPEGSISTLTIQRTEQRDSAMYRCASSLGGVWLGYTFGSGTRLTVV.

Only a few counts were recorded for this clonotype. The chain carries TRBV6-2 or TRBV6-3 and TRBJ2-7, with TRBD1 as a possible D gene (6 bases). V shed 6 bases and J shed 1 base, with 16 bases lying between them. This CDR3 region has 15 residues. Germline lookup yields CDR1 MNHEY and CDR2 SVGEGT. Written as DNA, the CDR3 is TGTGCCAGCAGCCCAGGGGCGCGATCGTCCTACGAGCAGTACGTC. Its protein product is CASSPGARSSYEQYV.

CDR3 coding DNA: TGCAGCGTTGAGACCCGACAGGGAAGTAACTATGGCTACACCTTC. This encodes CSVETRQGSNYGYTF. This chain uses TRBV29-1 with TRBJ1-2, with TRBD1 identical over 7 bases. Germline assignment: CDR1 SQVTM and CDR2 ANQGSEA. The trim removed 3 bases at V and 1 base at J, leaving 8 bases unmatched. This CDR3 has 15 amino acids.

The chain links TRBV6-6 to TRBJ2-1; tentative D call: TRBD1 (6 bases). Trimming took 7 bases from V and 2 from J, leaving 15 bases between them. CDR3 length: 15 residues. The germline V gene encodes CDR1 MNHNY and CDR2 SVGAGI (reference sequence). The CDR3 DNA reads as TGTGCCAGCACTCAGGGGCGAGTGGCCTACAATGAGCAGTTCTTC. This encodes CASTQGRVAYNEQFF.

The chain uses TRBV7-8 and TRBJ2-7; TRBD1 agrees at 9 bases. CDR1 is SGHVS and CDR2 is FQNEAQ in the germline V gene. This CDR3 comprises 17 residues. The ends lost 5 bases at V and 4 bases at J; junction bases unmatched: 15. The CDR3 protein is CASSPPPGQGNRYEQYF. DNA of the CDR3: TGTGCCAGCAGCCCGCCGCCGGGACAGGGTAATAGGTACGAGCAGTACTTC.

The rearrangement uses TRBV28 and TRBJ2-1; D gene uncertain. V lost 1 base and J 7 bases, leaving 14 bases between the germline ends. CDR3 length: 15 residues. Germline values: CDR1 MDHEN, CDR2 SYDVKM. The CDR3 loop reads CASSLSVPMPNEQFF. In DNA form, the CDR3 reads TGTGCCAGCAGTTTATCTGTTCCCATGCCGAATGAGCAGTTCTTC.

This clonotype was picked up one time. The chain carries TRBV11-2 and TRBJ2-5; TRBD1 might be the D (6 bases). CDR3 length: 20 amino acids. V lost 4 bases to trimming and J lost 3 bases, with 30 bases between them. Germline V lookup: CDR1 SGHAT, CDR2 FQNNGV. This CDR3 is CASSSINSQGDGANKETQYF. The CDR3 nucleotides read TGTGCCAGCAGCTCAATTAACTCACAGGGAGATGGGGCGAATAAAGAGACCCAGTACTTC.

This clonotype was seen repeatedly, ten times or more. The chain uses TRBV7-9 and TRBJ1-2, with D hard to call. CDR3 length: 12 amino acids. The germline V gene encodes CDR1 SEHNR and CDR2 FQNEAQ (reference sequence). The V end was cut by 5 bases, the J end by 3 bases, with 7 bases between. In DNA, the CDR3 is TGTGCCAGCAGCGTTTCAGACTATGGCTACACCTTC. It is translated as CASSVSDYGYTF.

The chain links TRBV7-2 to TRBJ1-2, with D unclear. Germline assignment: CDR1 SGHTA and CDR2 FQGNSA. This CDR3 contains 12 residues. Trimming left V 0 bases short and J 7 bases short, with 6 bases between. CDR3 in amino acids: CASSLAGPGYTF. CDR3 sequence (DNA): TGTGCCAGCAGCTTAGCCGGGCCTGGCTACACCTTC.

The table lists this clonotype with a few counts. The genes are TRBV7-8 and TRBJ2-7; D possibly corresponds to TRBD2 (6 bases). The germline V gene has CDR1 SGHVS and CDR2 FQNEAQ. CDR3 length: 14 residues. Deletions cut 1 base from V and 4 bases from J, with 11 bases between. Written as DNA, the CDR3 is TGTGCCAGCAGCTTAGGACGGCGGGAATACGAGCAGTACTTC. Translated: CASSLGRREYEQYF.

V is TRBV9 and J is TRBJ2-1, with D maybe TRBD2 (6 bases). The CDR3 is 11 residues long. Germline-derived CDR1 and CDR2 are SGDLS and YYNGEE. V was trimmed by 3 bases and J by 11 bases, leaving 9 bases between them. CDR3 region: CASSGSGQQFF. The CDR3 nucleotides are TGTGCCAGCAGCGGGAGCGGGCAGCAGTTCTTC.

The CDR3 nucleotides are TGTGCCAGCAGCGTAGGTAAGGAAATCTACGAGCAGTACTTC. This translates into CASSVGKEIYEQYF. The V call is TRBV9, the J call TRBJ2-7, with D hard to call. The CDR3 sequence is 14 residues long. The germline gives CDR1 SGDLS, CDR2 YYNGEE. V was clipped by 0 bases and J by 3 bases, with 10 bases between them.

The CDR3 DNA reads TGTGCCAGCAGCTTATCTGCGGGAGTTACAGATACGCAGTATTTT. Translated: CASSLSAGVTDTQYF. V and J are TRBV13 and TRBJ2-3; 7 bases are a match to TRBD2. Germline V gene data show CDR1 as PRHDT and CDR2 as FYEKMQ (reference sequence). The CDR3 sequence is 15 residues long. The V and J ends lost 2 bases and 3 bases, in that order; junction bases with no gene match: 5.

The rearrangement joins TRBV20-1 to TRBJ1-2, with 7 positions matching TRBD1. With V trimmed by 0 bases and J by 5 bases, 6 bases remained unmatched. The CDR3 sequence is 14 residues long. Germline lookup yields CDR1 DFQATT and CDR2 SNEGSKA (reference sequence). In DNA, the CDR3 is TGCAGTGCTAGAGATCTTGAGACAGGGTATGGCTACACCTTC. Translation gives CSARDLETGYGYTF.